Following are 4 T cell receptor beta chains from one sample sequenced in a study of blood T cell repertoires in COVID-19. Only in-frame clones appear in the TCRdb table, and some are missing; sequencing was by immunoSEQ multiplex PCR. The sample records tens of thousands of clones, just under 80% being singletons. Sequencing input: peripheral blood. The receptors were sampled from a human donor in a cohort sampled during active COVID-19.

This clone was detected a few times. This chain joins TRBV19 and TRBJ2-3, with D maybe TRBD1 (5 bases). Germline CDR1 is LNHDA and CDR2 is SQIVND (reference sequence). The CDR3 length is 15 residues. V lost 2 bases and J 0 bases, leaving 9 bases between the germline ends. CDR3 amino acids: CASSIMGQSTDTQYF. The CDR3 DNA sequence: TGTGCCAGTAGTATAATGGGGCAGAGCACAGATACGCAGTATTTT.

The DNA of the CDR3 is TGTGCCTCGGGGGGCCCCCTCTACGAGCAGTACTTC. This sequence encodes CASGGPLYEQYF. The V and J genes are TRBV2 and TRBJ2-7; D is possibly TRBD2 (7 bases). Germline V gives CDR1 SNHLY, CDR2 FYNNEI. Deletions cut 11 bases from V and 3 bases from J, with 14 bases between. CDR3 length: 12 amino acids.

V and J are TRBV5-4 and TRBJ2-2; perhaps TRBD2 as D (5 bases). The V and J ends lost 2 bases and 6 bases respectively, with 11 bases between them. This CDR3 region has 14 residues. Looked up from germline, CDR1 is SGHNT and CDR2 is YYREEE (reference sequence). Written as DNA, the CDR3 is TGTGCCAGCAGCTTTTCGGGGTTCGCCGGGGAGCTGTTTTTT. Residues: CASSFSGFAGELFF.

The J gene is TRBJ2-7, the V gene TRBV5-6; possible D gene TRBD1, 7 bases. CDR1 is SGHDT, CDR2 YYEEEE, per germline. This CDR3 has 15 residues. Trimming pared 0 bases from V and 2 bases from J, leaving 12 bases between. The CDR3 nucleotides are TGTGCCAGCAGCTTGGGGGGACAGCGGGCCTACGAGCAGTACTTC. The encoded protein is CASSLGGQRAYEQYF.